This T cell receptor (beta chain) comes out of a study of blood T cell repertoires in COVID-19 (dated by TCRdb to about 2020). As for the study more broadly: Samples from collaborators originated in the United States, Italy and Spain and spanned both the acute and convalescent phases of COVID-19. The material from the prospective study consisted of cDNA or gDNA derived from T cells, B-cell-depleted T cells, or PBMCs. Deeply sampled blood TCRbeta repertoires from subjects exposed to, actively infected with, or recovered from COVID-19 were included in the dataset. The repertoires were released in a freely available public database intended as a resource for research on the immune response to SARS-CoV-2. Samples came from the ongoing ImmuneRACE study (first 160 participants) plus 1,254 subjects from 6 global collaborators. The sample metadata nearly always contained a de-identified subject ID, COVID-19 status, age in years and sex. Where available, HLA class I and class II types were taken from metadata supplied by the sample provider and were not determined by assay-based typing. Here is what the overall study found, with its caveats: The quantity of clinical and demographic metadata differed by source and by participant and was supplied without curation.

V loses 2 bases, J loses 8 bases, and the germline ends lie 21 bases apart. From the germline V gene, CDR1 is MNHEY and CDR2 is SVGEGT. The CDR3 covers 17 residues, taking in both the cysteine and the phenylalanine. The retained sequence is limited to the CDR3, 51 bases, with the frame set at the first base. On this clone: The antigen it binds to is not known. Base quality data are lacking; no much larger clone is found one base away.

The immunoSEQ Assay, a bias-controlled multiplex PCR, was used to amplify TCRbeta CDR3 regions from genomic DNA. Regarding the original processing steps: The number of nucleated cells in each sample was estimated from the amplification of reference gene primers within the assay. To quantify the absolute abundance of each unique TCRbeta CDR3 rearrangement, sequence reads were collapsed and filtered. For each sample, productive Simpson clonality was calculated as the square root of Simpson's diversity index over productive rearrangements. TCRdb obtained this table from immuneACCESS and retained in-frame rearrangements with V and J assigned. These tables miss some clones; where compared with another copy, unresolved V genes account for less than half of the shortfall, and the remainder is unexplained. V, J and clone size are taken as reported in that table, and D and trimming were inferred from the DNA itself. This sample gives 150,000 to 200,000 clones in total; about 88% of them show up just once. The ten biggest clones cover 7% of the sample.

Whole blood was collected in K2EDTA tubes by collaborating institutions according to the institutions' own protocols. For TCRbeta analysis, collaborator samples were shipped as frozen whole blood, as isolated PBMCs, or as DNA extracted from either sample type. Sequencing was carried out using peripheral blood. This sequence uses TRBV6-2 or TRBV6-3 and TRBJ1-4, and TRBD1 may be the D gene, going by 6 matching bases. The TCR sequence derives from a woman aged 80 or older in a cohort sampled during active or convalescent COVID-19. DNA sequence: TGTGCCAGCAGTTACCAGGCAGGCGGGGGCTCCGGGGAAAAACTGTTTTTT. Its translation is CASSYQAGGGSGEKLFF.